The 24 T cell receptor beta chains reported below all come from one sample, sequenced in a study of T-cell memory formation after mild COVID-19. TCRdb fed the 5' RACE reads into MiXCR, producing one record per CDR3 protein. There are about 560,000 distinct CDR3 sequences in the sample; less than 25% occur only once, and under 8.5% lies in the top ten. The sequencing sample was made of PBMCs or a T cell subset sorted from them (not recorded which). Receptors were obtained from an adult woman who had mild COVID-19 (a few samples of this study predate the infection). Cell type and time point are not known.

This clonotype occurred once. The chain links TRBV20-1 to TRBJ2-7; 9 bases are shared with TRBD1. This CDR3 contains 14 residues. V was pared by 7 bases and J by 3 bases, with 10 bases of the junction left unmatched. The germline V gene encodes CDR1 DFQATT and CDR2 SNEGSKA (reference sequence). The CDR3: CSGTGGPTNYEQYF. The CDR3, as DNA: TGCAGTGGTACAGGGGGCCCAACAAACTACGAGCAGTACTTC.

The CDR3 bases are TGTGCCAGCAGCCAGGGAATGGGTGCCTACGAGCAGTACTTC. It encodes CASSQGMGAYEQYF. The J gene is TRBJ2-7, the V gene TRBV14; D unclear. Trimming removed 3 bases at V and 2 bases at J, with 11 bases between. Germline CDR1 SGHDN, CDR2 FVKESK. The CDR3 runs 14 residues.

This rearrangement joins TRBV7-2 to TRBJ2-3; 7 bases match TRBD1. Germline V CDR1 and CDR2: SGHTA, FQGNSA. The CDR3 sequence is 16 residues long. V lost 0 bases to trimming and J lost 2 bases; unmatched junction nucleotides: 5. In DNA, the CDR3 is TGTGCCAGCAGCTTAGCGGGCCAGGGGGTCACAGATACGCAGTATTTT. Translated: CASSLAGQGVTDTQYF.

The rearrangement links TRBV2 to TRBJ2-2; 10 bases line up with TRBD2. Germline V CDR1 and CDR2: SNHLY, FYNNEI. The CDR3 spans 16 residues. J gave up 7 bases and V 8 bases, and 13 bases lay outside the gene matches. This chain's CDR3 is CASVEAGGPGIGELFF. As DNA, the CDR3 is TGTGCCAGCGTCGAAGCGGGGGGGCCTGGTATCGGGGAGCTGTTTTTT.

This clonotype showed up many times. The V gene is TRBV12-3 or TRBV12-4, the J gene TRBJ1-3; D is undetermined. V was cut by 8 bases and J by 0 bases, with 23 bases left in between. The CDR3 is 18 residues long. CDR3 loop: CASLTIQEVPRSGNTIYF. Here the CDR3 DNA reads TGTGCCAGCTTAACTATACAAGAAGTGCCTCGCTCTGGAAACACCATATATTTT.

This clonotype was counted between two and nine times. This chain joins TRBV7-8 and TRBJ2-1, with D unresolved. From germline, CDR1 is SGHVS and CDR2 FQNEAQ. CDR3 length: 15 amino acids. V dropped 5 bases and J dropped 5 bases, with 16 bases sitting between them. The CDR3: CASSIDHVLHNEQFF. The CDR3 DNA reads as TGTGCCAGCAGCATCGACCATGTCCTTCACAATGAGCAGTTCTTC.

The chain links TRBV25-1 to TRBJ2-1; D unresolved. This CDR3 region has 8 residues. CDR1 is MGHDK, CDR2 SYGVNS, per germline. Trimming shortened V by 8 bases and J by 12 bases, and 5 bases separated the two germline ends. CDR3 in amino acids: CASPWQFF. CDR3 nucleotide sequence: TGTGCCAGCCCCTGGCAGTTCTTC.

V gene TRBV30 combines with J gene TRBJ2-6, with 8 bases fitting TRBD1. From germline, CDR1 is GTSNPN and CDR2 SVGIG (reference sequence). The CDR3 consists of 16 residues. J gave up 0 bases and V 7 bases, and 8 bases lay outside the gene matches. The CDR3 spells CAYGTGSLSGANVLTF. CDR3 bases: TGTGCCTACGGGACAGGATCGCTCTCTGGGGCCAACGTCCTGACTTTC.

This clonotype was counted a few times. V is TRBV24-1 and J is TRBJ2-1; D call uncertain. The CDR3 is 12 amino acids. Trimming shortened V by 7 bases and J by 9 bases, and 12 bases separated the two germline ends. Looked up from germline, CDR1 is KGHDR and CDR2 is SFDVKD. CDR3 nucleotides: TGTGCCACCAGGGATGTGGCAGCTGAGCAGTTCTTC. Its protein product is CATRDVAAEQFF.

CDR3 nucleotides: TGTGCCAGCAGCTTAGCCCAGGGGCCCCAGCATTTT. The encoded protein is CASSLAQGPQHF. This chain joins TRBV7-9 and TRBJ1-5; tentative D call: TRBD1 (5 bases). The germline CDR1 and CDR2 sequences are SEHNR and FQNEAQ (reference sequence). The CDR3 runs to 12 residues. V lost 0 bases and J 9 bases, leaving 6 bases between the germline ends.

This chain's CDR3 is CASRWDRGSNQPQHF. In DNA, the CDR3 is TGTGCCAGTAGGTGGGACAGAGGTAGCAATCAGCCCCAGCATTTT. V usage is TRBV19 and J usage is TRBJ1-5; 7 bases are shared with TRBD1. This CDR3 is built from 15 residues. Germline V gene sequence: CDR1 LNHDA, CDR2 SQIVND (reference sequence). The ends lost 6 bases at V and 0 bases at J; junction bases unmatched: 5.

This clonotype was seen many times. V gene TRBV6-1 combines with J gene TRBJ2-4; D is possibly TRBD1 or TRBD2 (5 bases each). Per germline, CDR1 MNHNS and CDR2 SASEGT. V lost 0 bases and J lost 7, with 16 bases in between. The CDR3 extends over 16 amino acids. The CDR3 sequence: CASSEATIAGANIQYF. In nucleotides, the CDR3 is TGTGCCAGCAGTGAAGCCACCATCGCCGGGGCCAACATTCAGTACTTC.

This chain connects TRBV7-3 to TRBJ1-4; D is perhaps TRBD1 (5 bases). This CDR3 comprises 14 residues. Germline CDR1 SGHTA, CDR2 FQGTGA. The V gene lost 5 bases and the J gene lost 8 bases, with 15 bases spanning the gap. The CDR3 sequence: CASSHGGPGEKLFF. The CDR3 nucleotides read TGTGCCAGCAGCCACGGGGGACCGGGGGAAAAACTGTTTTTT. Looking up the rest from reference TRBV7-3 and TRBJ1-4 gives the full variable domain: GAGVSQTPSNKVTEKGKYVELRCDPISGHTALYWYRQSLGQGPEFLIYFQGTGAADDSGLPNDRFFAVRPEGSVSTLKIQRTERGDSAVYLCASSHGGPGEKLFFGSGTQLSVL.

The V gene is TRBV7-2, the J gene TRBJ1-1; tentatively, D is TRBD1 (5 bases). CDR1 and CDR2 (germline): SGHTA, FQGNSA. Trimming left V 2 bases short and J 8 bases short, with 12 bases between. There are 13 residues in the CDR3. The CDR3 region has the DNA TGTGCCAGCAGCTTATTAAGGGGAGAGGAAGCTTTCTTT. Its protein product is CASSLLRGEEAFF.

This clonotype was counted a few times. J is TRBJ2-1 and V is TRBV5-1; maybe TRBD2 (6 bases). The V gene's germline CDR1 is SGHRS and CDR2 YFSETQ. The V end was cut by 2 bases, the J end by 5 bases, with 8 bases between. The CDR3 is 13 residues long. The CDR3 nucleotides are TGCGCCAGCAGCTTCTTAGCGGACAATGAGCAGTTCTTC. Its protein is CASSFLADNEQFF.

The gene calls are TRBV12-3 or TRBV12-4 and TRBJ2-5; 7 positions agree with TRBD2. This CDR3 comprises 16 residues. The ends lost 5 bases at V and 1 base at J; junction bases unmatched: 10. For the CDR3, the DNA is TGTGCCAGCAGTCCCGGGGGGACCGTGATCCAAGAGACCCAGTACTTC. This encodes CASSPGGTVIQETQYF.

This clonotype was observed a handful of times. The V call is TRBV7-2, the J call TRBJ2-5; D is unclear. The germline V gene has CDR1 SGHTA and CDR2 FQGNSA. This CDR3 is 13 amino acids long. V lost 5 bases and J 5 bases, leaving 12 bases between the germline ends. The CDR3 spells CASSPRQRETQYF. In DNA form, the CDR3 reads TGTGCCAGCAGCCCCCGCCAACGGGAGACCCAGTACTTC. Combining the CDR3 with reference TRBV7-2 and TRBJ2-5 gives the whole variable domain GAGVSQSPSNKVTEKGKDVELRCDPISGHTALYWYRQSLGQGLEFLIYFQGNSAPDKSGLPSDRFSAERTGGSVSTLTIQRTQQEDSAVYLCASSPRQRETQYFGPGTRLLVL.

The rearrangement joins TRBV7-9 to TRBJ2-1, with D possibly called TRBD1 or TRBD2 (6 bases each). Germline V gives CDR1 SEHNR, CDR2 FQNEAQ (reference sequence). V lost 8 bases and J lost 0, with 11 bases in between. The CDR3 extends over 14 amino acids. CDR3 residues: CASLGGFSYNEQFF. The CDR3 nucleotides read TGTGCCAGCTTGGGGGGCTTCTCCTACAATGAGCAGTTCTTC.

In this sample, this clonotype turned up a few times. The V gene is TRBV7-2, the J gene TRBJ2-1; 8 nucleotides line up with TRBD1. Germline V CDR1 and CDR2: SGHTA, FQGNSA. J lost 0 bases, V lost 8 bases, and 3 bases had no gene match. The CDR3 totals 14 residues. CDR3 DNA sequence: TGTGCCAGCGGACAGGGAAACTCCTACAATGAGCAGTTCTTC. Translating gives CASGQGNSYNEQFF.

This clonotype occurred a few times. The J gene is TRBJ2-7, the V gene TRBV15, with a tentative D call TRBD1 (6 bases). The germline V gene encodes CDR1 LNHNV and CDR2 YYDKDF (reference sequence). The CDR3 length is 15 residues. V dropped 4 bases and J dropped 2 bases, with 15 bases sitting between them. The DNA for the CDR3 is TGTGCCACCAGCACCGGTTGGACAGCGGCCTACGAGCAGTACTTC. As protein: CATSTGWTAAYEQYF.

This chain links TRBV20-1 with TRBJ2-5; D gene ambiguous. The V end lost 1 base, the J end lost 2 bases, and 14 bases lay between the germline ends. From germline, CDR1 is DFQATT and CDR2 SNEGSKA (reference sequence). The CDR3 consists of 15 residues. CDR3 nucleotide sequence: TGCAGTGCTAGAGCCTCGCGCGGCTGGCAAGAGACCCAGTACTTC. This gives the protein CSARASRGWQETQYF.

This clonotype was seen repeatedly, ten times or more. The chain combines TRBV7-2 with TRBJ2-3; D is perhaps TRBD2 (6 bases). CDR1 is SGHTA, CDR2 FQGNSA, per germline. This CDR3 has 14 residues. V lost 3 bases and J lost 1, with 8 bases in between. The CDR3 is CASSLGLRTDTQYF. The CDR3 nucleotides are TGTGCCAGCAGCTTGGGACTTCGCACAGATACGCAGTATTTT.

This clonotype was recorded a few times. The V and J genes are TRBV5-4 and TRBJ1-4; 7 positions agree with TRBD1. This CDR3 is built from 14 residues. J gave up 8 bases and V 0 bases, and 4 bases lay outside the gene matches. CDR1 is SGHNT and CDR2 is YYREEE in the germline V gene (reference sequence). CDR3 sequence: CASSLDRGTEKLFF. CDR3 sequence (DNA): TGTGCCAGCAGCTTGGACAGGGGAACCGAAAAACTGTTTTTT.

This clonotype has just a few counts. V is TRBV7-9 and J is TRBJ1-1; the D is unclear. Trimming cost V 0 bases and J 8 bases, with 7 bases left between them. This CDR3 spans 12 amino acids. The V gene's germline CDR1 is SEHNR and CDR2 FQNEAQ (reference sequence). Here the CDR3 reads CASSLAESEAFF. CDR3 sequence (DNA): TGTGCCAGCAGCTTAGCGGAATCCGAAGCTTTCTTT.